One sample yielded the 14 T cell receptor beta chains listed below, sequenced in a study of T cells after yellow fever vaccination. Via MiXCR, TCRdb re-called the 5' RACE reads, giving one row per CDR3 protein. The data contain around 610,000 distinct CDR3 sequences, roughly 13% of them singletons. This material consisted of PBMCs, taken on the day of the yellow fever booster vaccination. These receptors came from a man aged 25-45 years who received the YFV17D yellow fever vaccine.

The V gene is TRBV10-2, the J gene TRBJ2-5, with D perhaps TRBD1 (5 bases). The CDR3 is made up of 14 amino acids. The V gene's germline CDR1 is WSHSY and CDR2 SAAADI. V dropped 8 bases and J dropped 1 base, with 14 bases sitting between them. CDR3 region: CASGVTGRQETQYF. The CDR3 DNA is TGCGCCAGCGGGGTAACAGGCCGCCAAGAGACCCAGTACTTC.

The chain combines TRBV7-2 with TRBJ2-7; unclear D gene. The germline V gene has CDR1 SGHTA and CDR2 FQGNSA. The CDR3 is 14 amino acids. V lost 2 bases to trimming and J lost 3 bases, with 11 bases between them. The DNA of the CDR3 is TGTGCCAGCAGCTTATTCGGCCTTAACTACGAGCAGTACTTC. Protein sequence: CASSLFGLNYEQYF.

The chain combines TRBV5-6 with TRBJ2-7, with a weak D call TRBD1 (5 bases). The germline V and J ends were trimmed by 3 bases and 3 bases, with 10 bases remaining between them. Germline-derived CDR1 and CDR2 are SGHDT and YYEEEE. This CDR3 comprises 13 residues. The CDR3 region has the DNA TGTGCCAGCAGCTCGCCAGGGTTCTACGAGCAGTACTTC. This translates into CASSSPGFYEQYF.

The V call is TRBV11-1, the J call TRBJ2-1; a weak D match, TRBD2 (5 bases). The CDR3 extends over 18 amino acids. The germline V and J ends were trimmed by 1 base and 0 bases, with 16 bases remaining between them. Germline V CDR1 and CDR2: SGHAT, FQDESV (reference sequence). In DNA, the CDR3 is TGTGCCAGCAGCTTAGTTTCCAGCGGCCTAAGCTCCTACAATGAGCAGTTCTTC. It is translated as CASSLVSSGLSSYNEQFF.

This clonotype turned up a few times. The J gene is TRBJ2-2, the V gene TRBV12-3 or TRBV12-4, with 7 bases that match TRBD1. The CDR3 extends over 16 amino acids. Trimming at V came to 7 bases and at J to 1 base, leaving 9 bases not matched to a gene. CDR3 nucleotide sequence: TGTGCCAGCACCCTTTCTTGGACAGGGAACACCGGGGAGCTGTTTTTT. Protein product: CASTLSWTGNTGELFF.

The rearrangement links TRBV7-2 to TRBJ2-5; D remains ambiguous. Germline CDR1 SGHTA, CDR2 FQGNSA. CDR3 length: 12 residues. V dropped 6 bases and J dropped 4 bases, with 9 bases sitting between them. Here the CDR3 reads CASRSPGETQYF. The CDR3 nucleotides are TGTGCCAGCAGATCGCCGGGAGAGACCCAGTACTTC.

DNA of the CDR3: TGTGCCAGCAGCCCCCCGGCGGGACAGGGGGCAGATACGCAGTATTTT. The encoded protein is CASSPPAGQGADTQYF. The chain couples TRBV7-9 to TRBJ2-3; 11 bases are shared with TRBD1. This CDR3 is 16 amino acids long. Trimming cost V 5 bases and J 4 bases; bases outside gene matches: 8. CDR1 SEHNR and CDR2 FQNEAQ come from the germline V gene (reference sequence).

In its sample, this clonotype was seen a few times. J is TRBJ2-3 and V is TRBV7-8; D unclear. The CDR3 is 14 amino acids. V shed 3 bases and J shed 4 bases, with 11 bases lying between them. CDR1 is SGHVS and CDR2 is FQNEAQ in the germline V gene. CDR3 DNA: TGTGCCAGCAGCTTCGTCGGCGGAGCAGATACGCAGTATTTT. Its protein product is CASSFVGGADTQYF. Full variable domain (missing parts from reference TRBV7-8 and TRBJ2-3): GAGVSQSPRYKVAKRGQDVALRCDPISGHVSLFWYQQALGQGPEFLTYFQNEAQLDKSGLPSDRFFAERPEGSVSTLKIQRTQQEDSAVYLCASSFVGGADTQYFGPGTRLTVL.

This rearrangement joins TRBV12-3 or TRBV12-4 to TRBJ1-3; D uncertain. Deletions cut 10 bases from V and 2 bases from J, with 9 bases between. This CDR3 spans 12 amino acids. The CDR3 region is CATSLAGNTIYF. The DNA of the CDR3 is TGTGCCACCTCCCTAGCTGGAAACACCATATATTTT.

The gene calls are TRBV9 and TRBJ2-2; D not resolved. This CDR3 is 13 amino acids long. V was clipped by 3 bases and J by 2 bases, with 5 bases between them. Germline V lookup: CDR1 SGDLS, CDR2 YYNGEE. CDR3 in amino acids: CASSAPNTGELFF. The CDR3 DNA reads as TGTGCCAGCAGCGCCCCTAACACCGGGGAGCTGTTTTTT.

This clonotype was counted ten times or more. The gene calls are TRBV7-2 and TRBJ2-3; D possibly corresponds to TRBD1 (6 bases). V was shortened by 8 bases and J by 0 bases, with 9 bases between the two germline ends. Germline V gives CDR1 SGHTA, CDR2 FQGNSA. This CDR3 is built from 13 residues. The CDR3 nucleotides read TGTGCCAGCTCGACAGGTAGCACAGATACGCAGTATTTT. Its protein product is CASSTGSTDTQYF. The variable domain in full, completed from reference TRBV7-2 and TRBJ2-3, reads GAGVSQSPSNKVTEKGKDVELRCDPISGHTALYWYRQSLGQGLEFLIYFQGNSAPDKSGLPSDRFSAERTGGSVSTLTIQRTQQEDSAVYLCASSTGSTDTQYFGPGTRLTVL.

This clonotype showed up just a few times. V and J are TRBV5-1 and TRBJ1-1; D gene ambiguous. V was pared by 7 bases and J by 5 bases, with 15 bases between. The V gene's germline CDR1 is SGHRS and CDR2 YFSETQ. This CDR3 comprises 13 residues. CDR3 region: CASALKGITEAFF. DNA of the CDR3: TGCGCCAGCGCATTAAAAGGGATAACTGAAGCTTTCTTT.

The genes are TRBV4-3 and TRBJ2-1, with 8 positions matching TRBD2. This CDR3 is built from 15 residues. Trimming at V came to 0 bases and at J to 9 bases, leaving 7 bases not matched to a gene. The V gene's germline CDR1 is LGHNA and CDR2 YSLEER. CDR3 in DNA: TGCGCCAGCAGCCAAGAGTCGGGAGGGCCTGGTGAGCAGTTCTTC. Translation: CASSQESGGPGEQFF.

This clonotype was recorded a few times. V is TRBV7-6 and J is TRBJ2-2; the match to TRBD2 covers 7 bases. The CDR3 extends over 17 amino acids. Looked up from germline, CDR1 is SGHVS and CDR2 is FNYEAQ. V lost 0 bases, J lost 2 bases, and 6 bases stayed unmatched. CDR3: CASSLARTRNNTGELFF. The CDR3 bases are TGTGCCAGCAGCTTAGCGAGGACTAGGAACAACACCGGGGAGCTGTTTTTT.